The next 6 T cell receptor beta chains were all read from a single sample in a study of blood T cell repertoires in COVID-19. Data came from immunoSEQ multiplex PCR; TCRdb stores just in-frame clones and leaves some out. The data show about 270,000 clones, approximately 86% seen once. The sequencing sample was made of peripheral blood. Receptors originate from a man aged 40-50 years who had recovered from COVID-19.

The rearrangement links TRBV2 to TRBJ1-1; TRBD1 matches at 8 bases. With 7 bases clipped from V and 7 bases from J, the junction kept 17 bases outside the gene matches. Germline CDR1 and CDR2: SNHLY and FYNNEI. This CDR3 is built from 16 residues. The CDR3 region has the DNA TGTGCCAGCACCACAACGGACAGGGCTTTCAATAATGAAGCTTTCTTT. Its protein is CASTTTDRAFNNEAFF. Full variable domain (remainder filled in from reference TRBV2 and TRBJ1-1): EPEVTQTPSHQVTQMGQEVILRCVPISNHLYFYWYRQILGQKVEFLVSFYNNEISEKSEIFDDQFSVERPDGSNFTLKIRSTKLEDSAMYFCASTTTDRAFNNEAFFGQGTRLTVV.

This clone was seen more than once but under ten times. CDR3 region: CASSQFSGSEENTIYF. CDR3 coding DNA: TGCGCCAGCAGTCAATTTTCAGGCTCGGAGGAAAACACCATATATTTT. This sequence joins TRBV23-1 and TRBJ1-3; D gene ambiguous. TRBV23-1 belongs to the ORF category, with a function that is uncertain. The CDR3 is made up of 16 amino acids. V lost 1 base to trimming and J lost 6 bases, with 16 bases between them.

This chain links TRBV27 with TRBJ2-7; 9 bases line up with TRBD1. J lost 1 base, V lost 5 bases, and 6 bases had no gene match. The V gene's germline CDR1 is MNHEY and CDR2 SMNVEV (reference sequence). The CDR3 consists of 15 residues. The CDR3 coding sequence is TGTGCCAGCAGTGTTAACAGGGGGCAGTCCTACGAGCAGTACTTC. This encodes CASSVNRGQSYEQYF.

The rearrangement uses TRBV2 and TRBJ2-7, with D maybe TRBD1 (6 bases). The CDR3 contains 15 residues. V was cut by 7 bases and J by 3 bases, with 19 bases left in between. Germline V gene sequence: CDR1 SNHLY, CDR2 FYNNEI. The CDR3 DNA is TGTGCCAGCAAATGGACGTCGGGACAACTCTACGAGCAGTACTTC. This codes for CASKWTSGQLYEQYF.

This clone was counted only a few times. The genes are TRBV2 and TRBJ1-1; D is ambiguous. The CDR3 is 14 residues long. Germline V lookup: CDR1 SNHLY, CDR2 FYNNEI. V was shortened by 2 bases and J by 6 bases, with 13 bases between the two germline ends. The CDR3 reads CASSELGGRAEAFF. The CDR3 DNA sequence: TGTGCCAGCAGTGAACTAGGAGGAAGGGCTGAAGCTTTCTTT.

This clone has at least ten counts. V is TRBV6-2 or TRBV6-3 and J is TRBJ1-5; weak D call: TRBD1 (6 bases). This CDR3 is built from 17 residues. Germline V gene lookup returns CDR1 MNHEY and CDR2 SVGEGT. Trimming shortened V by 5 bases and J by 1 base, and 18 bases separated the two germline ends. CDR3 amino acids: CASSPRAGEISNQPQHF. The CDR3 region has the DNA TGTGCCAGCAGTCCCAGGGCAGGGGAGATAAGCAATCAGCCCCAGCATTTT.